The 23 T cell receptor beta chains below were found in one sample sequenced in a study of blood T cells in healthy people across ages (dated by TCRdb to between 2014 and 2017). Library prep was done by 5' RACE. The reads were generated on an Illumina HiSeq 2500. A second PCR of about 7 to 12 cycles was performed with a sample-barcoded 5' primer and a J-beta primer mix. The public reads were reanalyzed by TCRdb: fastp trimming at Q25, MiXCR alignment, in-frame beta chains only. Rows are combined by CDR3 protein, so each entry shows the most common genes and DNA. The sample has 1.4 million or so distinct CDR3 sequences on record, approximately 42% of them singletons. About 3.8% of the sample lies in the top ten. Sequencing was performed on blood. The receptors stem from a woman aged 18-35 years in good health.

This sequence joins TRBV5-6 and TRBJ1-1; no clear D gene. CDR3 length: 12 residues. Trimming removed 4 bases from V and 3 bases from J, with 7 bases in between. Germline lookup yields CDR1 SGHDT and CDR2 YYEEEE. The CDR3 is CASSRCYTEAFF. The CDR3 nucleotides read TGTGCCAGCAGCAGGTGCTACACTGAAGCTTTCTTT.

This clonotype was observed at least ten times. The chain links TRBV4-3 to TRBJ2-1; unclear D gene. Germline CDR1 reads LGHNA; CDR2 reads YSLEER. Trimming shortened V by 0 bases and J by 6 bases, and 9 bases separated the two germline ends. This CDR3 has 14 amino acids. The CDR3 reads CASSQDVRTNEQFF. CDR3 bases: TGCGCCAGCAGCCAAGATGTGAGAACCAATGAGCAGTTCTTC.

This rearrangement joins TRBV27 to TRBJ1-5; 7 nucleotides agree with TRBD1. CDR1 MNHEY and CDR2 SMNVEV come from the germline V gene (reference sequence). CDR3 size: 14 residues. The trim removed 6 bases at V and 12 bases at J, leaving 14 bases unmatched. Here the CDR3 reads CASRKGTAERLQHF. CDR3 nucleotide sequence: TGTGCCAGCAGGAAAGGGACAGCTGAACGGCTCCAGCATTTT.

The genes are TRBV20-1 and TRBJ1-4; D gene unclear. The CDR3 has 14 amino acids. The germline V gene has CDR1 DFQATT and CDR2 SNEGSKA (reference sequence). Deletions cut 0 bases from V and 1 base from J, with 6 bases between. This chain's CDR3 is CSARDGQTNEKLFF. As DNA, the CDR3 is TGCAGTGCTAGAGATGGCCAAACTAATGAAAAACTGTTTTTT.

This sequence joins TRBV29-1 and TRBJ2-5; 12 nucleotides agree with TRBD1. Germline V gene data show CDR1 as SQVTM and CDR2 as ANQGSEA. Losses at the gene ends were 6 bases for V and 4 bases for J; bases not matched to a gene: 3. The CDR3 runs to 13 residues. CDR3 region: CSVGQGARETQYF. CDR3 nucleotide sequence: TGCAGCGTGGGACAGGGGGCACGAGAGACCCAGTACTTC.

This chain links TRBV4-1 with TRBJ2-5; D is ambiguous. With the DNA end fitting TRBJ2-7 better, the J assignment may be wrong. In germline, CDR1 is MGHRA, CDR2 YSYEKL. The CDR3 contains 17 residues. The CDR3 sequence is CASSQEWSRWEGYEQYF. The CDR3 DNA sequence: TGCGCCAGCAGCCAAGAATGGTCCCGGTGGGAAGGCTACGAGCAGTACTTC.

The chain couples TRBV7-2 to TRBJ2-3, with D possibly being TRBD2 (6 bases). The CDR3 consists of 15 residues. Trimming pared 2 bases from V and 5 bases from J, leaving 14 bases between. Germline V lookup: CDR1 SGHTA, CDR2 FQGNSA. This chain's CDR3 is CASSLTWRVGDTQYF. DNA for the CDR3: TGTGCCAGCAGCTTAACTTGGAGGGTTGGAGATACGCAGTATTTT.

The V and J genes are TRBV25-1 and TRBJ1-4; weak D call: TRBD1 (5 bases). Trimming removed 3 bases from V and 0 bases from J, with 11 bases in between. The CDR3 is made up of 16 amino acids. Germline CDR1 and CDR2: MGHDK and SYGVNS. CDR3 nucleotides: TGTGCCAGCAGTGACCCAGGGACGGCAACTAATGAAAAACTGTTTTTT. It encodes CASSDPGTATNEKLFF.

V is TRBV12-3 or TRBV12-4 and J is TRBJ2-3; 8 nucleotides match TRBD2. The CDR3 consists of 15 residues. V trimming: 3 bases; J trimming: 4 bases; junction bases outside the gene matches: 6. The CDR3 loop reads CASSLGTSSPDTQYF. The DNA of the CDR3 is TGTGCCAGCAGTTTGGGGACTAGTAGCCCAGATACGCAGTATTTT.

Notes on this clonotype: The junction shows a germline mismatch at one end, possibly a read error. This chain joins TRBV4-2 and TRBJ2-7; 7 nucleotides agree with TRBD2. CDR3 length: 15 amino acids. The germline gives CDR1 LGHNA, CDR2 YNFKEQ. The CDR3 loop reads CAGSQIAGSSYEQYF. CDR3 DNA: TGTGCCGGCAGCCAAATAGCGGGTAGCTCCTACGAGCAGTACTTC.

The chain combines TRBV5-1 with TRBJ1-3; D may be TRBD1 (6 bases). The CDR3 consists of 17 residues. The V end was cut by 4 bases, the J end by 2 bases, with 19 bases between. Germline values: CDR1 SGHRS, CDR2 YFSETQ. The CDR3 DNA reads TGCGCCAGCAGCAAACCTCAGACAGGATGGGCTGGAAACACCATATATTTT. It encodes CASSKPQTGWAGNTIYF.

The CDR3 reads CASSSQDRGYEKLFF. DNA of the CDR3: TGTGCCAGCAGCTCACAAGACAGGGGTTATGAAAAACTGTTTTTT. This chain uses TRBV7-9 with TRBJ1-4; TRBD1 agrees at 8 bases. This CDR3 comprises 15 residues. Germline V gene sequence: CDR1 SEHNR, CDR2 FQNEAQ (reference sequence). J lost 6 bases, V lost 4 bases, and 7 bases had no gene match.

This clonotype was recorded a few times. This chain connects TRBV4-1 to TRBJ2-1; D remains ambiguous. The V gene lost 5 bases and the J gene lost 2 bases, with 13 bases spanning the gap. There are 15 residues in the CDR3. Per germline, CDR1 MGHRA and CDR2 YSYEKL. The CDR3 nucleotides read TGCGCCAGCAGCTTCTTTGGGGATACCTACAATGAGCAGTTCTTC. It codes for CASSFFGDTYNEQFF.

As concerns this clonotype: The junction shows a germline mismatch at one end, possibly a read error. The chain joins TRBV5-1 to TRBJ1-2; 8 bases fit TRBD1. The CDR3 consists of 14 residues. Germline CDR1 is SGHRS and CDR2 is YFSETQ. The DNA for the CDR3 is TGCGCCAGCAGATTGGACAGGGTGCACTATGGCTACACCTTC. Protein product: CASRLDRVHYGYTF.

V gene TRBV6-1 combines with J gene TRBJ2-3; TRBD2 is a possible D gene (5 bases). V gave up 5 bases and J gave up 3 bases, with 24 bases separating them. Germline-derived CDR1 and CDR2 are MNHNS and SASEGT. This CDR3 comprises 18 residues. The CDR3 DNA follows: TGTGCCAGCAGTTCACCCTTCACTCTCCGGGGTCTTACAGATACGCAGTATTTT. Its translation is CASSSPFTLRGLTDTQYF.

This clonotype was counted a few times. The chain links TRBV20-1 to TRBJ1-2; D is possibly TRBD1 (5 bases). Germline V gene lookup returns CDR1 DFQATT and CDR2 SNEGSKA (reference sequence). The CDR3 has 16 amino acids. Trimming removed 5 bases at V and 0 bases at J, with 19 bases between. CDR3 loop: CSAPDDRFSSNYGYTF. As DNA, the CDR3 is TGCAGTGCTCCTGATGACAGATTTTCTTCTAACTATGGCTACACCTTC.

Only a few counts were recorded for this clonotype. The chain carries TRBV27 and TRBJ2-3; TRBD2 matches at 9 bases. V lost 3 bases and J lost 0; bases outside the gene matches: 7. CDR1 is MNHEY and CDR2 is SMNVEV in the germline V gene (reference sequence). The length of the CDR3 is 17 residues. The CDR3: CASSLLAGTLSTDTQYF. CDR3 coding DNA: TGTGCCAGCAGTTTGCTAGCGGGGACTCTAAGCACAGATACGCAGTATTTT.

This clonotype was counted once. The CDR3 nucleotides read TGTGCCAGCAGCTTAAGTGGGAGGCCAGAGACCCAGTACTTC. Its translation is CASSLSGRPETQYF. The rearrangement joins TRBV7-2 to TRBJ2-5, with a weak D call TRBD2 (6 bases). CDR1 SGHTA and CDR2 FQGNSA come from the germline V gene. With 2 bases removed from V and 4 bases from J, the gap between germline ends came to 11 bases. There are 14 residues in the CDR3.

The rearrangement links TRBV6-5 to TRBJ2-3, with 11 bases matching TRBD2. The CDR3 spans 16 residues. Losses at the gene ends were 4 bases for V and 5 bases for J; bases not matched to a gene: 8. Germline V CDR1 and CDR2: MNHEY, SVGAGI. The CDR3, as DNA: TGTGCCAGCAGTTCCCCACTAGCGGGAGTGCTAGATACGCAGTATTTT. This translates into CASSSPLAGVLDTQYF.

J is TRBJ2-3 and V is TRBV6-6, with 9 bases identical to TRBD1. The CDR3 contains 15 residues. Per germline, CDR1 MNHNY and CDR2 SVGAGI (reference sequence). With V trimmed by 8 bases and J by 3 bases, 9 bases remained unmatched. The CDR3 reads CASGMTGGSTDTQYF. As DNA, the CDR3 is TGTGCCAGCGGAATGACAGGGGGGTCGACAGATACGCAGTATTTT.

The sample holds many counts of this clonotype. CDR3 nucleotide sequence: TGTGCCAGTGCCGGCGTGAATGAGCAGTTCTTC. It is translated as CASAGVNEQFF. The V gene is TRBV2, the J gene TRBJ2-1; D unresolved. The germline CDR1 and CDR2 sequences are SNHLY and FYNNEI. This CDR3 spans 11 amino acids. V lost 9 bases to trimming and J lost 7 bases, with 10 bases between them.

The chain couples TRBV4-1 to TRBJ2-3; D ambiguous. CDR3 length: 15 residues. Germline CDR1 is MGHRA and CDR2 is YSYEKL. Between the trimmed V and J ends, which lost 1 base and 6 bases, there was a span of 14 bases. The CDR3 loop reads CASSQGNHPGDTQYF. For the CDR3, the DNA is TGCGCCAGCAGCCAAGGGAACCACCCCGGGGATACGCAGTATTTT.

V is TRBV29-1 and J is TRBJ1-2; possibly TRBD1 for D (6 bases). Germline-derived CDR1 and CDR2 are SQVTM and ANQGSEA. This CDR3 spans 13 amino acids. The ends were cut back, 7 bases at V and 3 bases at J, with 15 bases in the middle. The CDR3 loop is CSAVNRVDYGYTF. CDR3 DNA sequence: TGCAGCGCTGTAAACAGGGTAGACTATGGCTACACCTTC.